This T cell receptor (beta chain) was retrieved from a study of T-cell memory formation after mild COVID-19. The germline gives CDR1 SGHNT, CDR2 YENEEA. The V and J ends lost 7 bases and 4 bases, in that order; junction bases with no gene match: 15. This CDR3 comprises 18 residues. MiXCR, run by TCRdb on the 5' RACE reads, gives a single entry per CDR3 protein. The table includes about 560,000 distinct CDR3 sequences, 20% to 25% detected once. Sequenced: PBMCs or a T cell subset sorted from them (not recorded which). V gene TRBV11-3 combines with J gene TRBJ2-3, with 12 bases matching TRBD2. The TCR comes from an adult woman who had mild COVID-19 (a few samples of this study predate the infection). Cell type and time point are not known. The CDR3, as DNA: TGTGCCAGCATACTATCTAGCGGGGGGGCGATTTGGGCAGATACGCAGTATTTT. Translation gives CASILSSGGAIWADTQYF.